Included here is one T cell receptor (beta chain) sequence, with context. This sample was included in a study of T cell responses to AZD1222 COVID-19 vaccine. Measured with immunoSEQ multiplex PCR; TCRdb has only the in-frame clones, and not every one. Of under 200,000 clones listed, 91% are singletons. This clonotype was obtained from an adult in good health. The sample in question was peripheral blood, obtained on day 0 of AZD1222 vaccination.

The CDR3 nucleotides are TGCGCAGTCGGGAGCGCCAATGAGCAGTTCTTC. As protein: CAVGSANEQFF. The chain couples TRBV20-1 to TRBJ2-1; D is possibly TRBD2 (6 bases). Looked up from germline, CDR1 is DFQATT and CDR2 is SNEGSKA (reference sequence). The CDR3 totals 11 residues.